This T cell receptor beta chain was sequenced during a study of blood T cell repertoires in COVID-19. Between the trimmed V and J ends, which lost 5 bases and 5 bases, there was a span of 15 bases. The CDR3 consists of 14 residues. CDR1 and CDR2 from the germline V gene are SGHTA and FQGNSA. Measured with immunoSEQ multiplex PCR; TCRdb has only the in-frame clones, and not every one. Here the sample spans fewer than 300,000 clones, 60% to 75% being singletons. The sample consisted of peripheral blood. This clonotype was obtained from a woman older than 75 with acute or convalescent COVID-19. The V call is TRBV7-2, the J call TRBJ1-2; a weak D match, TRBD1 (5 bases). CDR3 coding DNA: TGTGCCAGCAGCAAAGGGGCCGAAACATATGGCTACACCTTC. Protein: CASSKGAETYGYTF.